This T cell receptor beta chain was sequenced during a study of shared clonotypes between healthy human individuals. Findings of the study overall: Sorted-subset samples were not fully sequenced, rarefaction indicated. Non-shared clonotypes had lower generation probabilities than those shared by all four donors.

The split of CD4+ cells yielded CD45RA+ naive and CD45RA-negative memory subsets. Concerning this clone: Its antigen is unknown.

The ends were cut back, 1 base at V and 0 bases at J, with 9 bases in the middle. There are 15 residues in the CDR3. It was across several immunoSEQ plates that each subset's genomic DNA was evenly split. The protocol was immunoSEQ multiplex PCR, while the TCRdb copy is restricted to in-frame clones and leaves out a portion. The data contain about 980,000 clones, about 80% of them singletons. This TCR derives from a man aged 18 to 29 in good health. Input material: memory CD4+ T cells sorted from blood. The subset: CD45RA-negative fraction. The chain is built from TRBV5-3 and TRBJ2-3; maybe TRBD2 (6 bases). TRBV5-3 is reported as an ORF; its role is uncertain. The CDR3 DNA is TGTGCCAGAAGCTTGCGGGGACTCAGCACAGATACGCAGTATTTT. It codes for CARSLRGLSTDTQYF.